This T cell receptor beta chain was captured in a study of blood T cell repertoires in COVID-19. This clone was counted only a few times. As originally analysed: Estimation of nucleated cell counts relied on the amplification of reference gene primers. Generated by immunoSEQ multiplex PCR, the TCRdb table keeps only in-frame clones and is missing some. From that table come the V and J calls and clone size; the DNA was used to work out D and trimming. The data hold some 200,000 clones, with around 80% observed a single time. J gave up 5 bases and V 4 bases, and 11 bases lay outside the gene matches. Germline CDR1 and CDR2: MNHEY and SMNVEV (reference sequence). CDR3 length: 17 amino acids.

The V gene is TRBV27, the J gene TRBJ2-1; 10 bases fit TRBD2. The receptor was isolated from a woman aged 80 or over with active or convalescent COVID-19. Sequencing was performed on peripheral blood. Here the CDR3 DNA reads TGTGCCAGCAGTTGGGCTCTAGCGGGAGCCGGTAACAATGAGCAGTTCTTC. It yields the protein CASSWALAGAGNNEQFF.